The clone carrying this T cell receptor beta chain came up a few times. These data come from a study of identical twins. Germline V gives CDR1 ENHRY, CDR2 SYGVKD. The CDR3 contains 12 residues. The V gene lost 6 bases and the J gene lost 10 bases, with 13 bases spanning the gap. MiXCR, run by TCRdb on the 5' RACE reads, gives a single entry per CDR3 protein. This sample has 550,000 to 700,000 distinct CDR3 sequences, with nearly 10% found just once. The same sample was also studied in work on yellow fever vaccine responses in identical twins.

This sequence was found in a woman between 18 and 29 years old in good health. Source material: PBMCs. The chain has TRBV10-3 and TRBJ2-1; D ambiguous. The CDR3, as DNA: TGTGCCATCAGAGATACTATGGGCGAGCAGTTCTTC. It yields the protein CAIRDTMGEQFF.